This TCR beta chain was captured in a study of T cell responses to AZD1222 COVID-19 vaccine. TCRdb's copy holds only in-frame clones and misses some; the assay was immunoSEQ multiplex PCR. The table includes about 140,000 clones, around 88% detected once. Findings of the study overall: Dominant CD4 TCR responses targeted spike regions 160-218 and 743-854. Donors, mostly white British, included more females; clonal diversity was possibly underestimated. Once two AZD1222 doses were given, Spike-specific TCR breadth and depth went up.

Germline values: CDR1 MDHEN, CDR2 SYDVKM. The CDR3 runs to 14 residues. V was trimmed by 6 bases and J by 6 bases, leaving 18 bases between them. With respect to this clone: What it binds is not known.

The specimen comprised peripheral blood, sampled on day 0 of AZD1222 vaccination. The rearrangement joins TRBV28 to TRBJ2-7; D is possibly TRBD1 (8 bases). The clonotype was recovered from an adult in good health. CDR3 sequence: CASSSLDREGEQYF. CDR3 coding DNA: TGTGCCAGCAGCTCTCTGGACAGGGAGGGCGAGCAGTACTTC.